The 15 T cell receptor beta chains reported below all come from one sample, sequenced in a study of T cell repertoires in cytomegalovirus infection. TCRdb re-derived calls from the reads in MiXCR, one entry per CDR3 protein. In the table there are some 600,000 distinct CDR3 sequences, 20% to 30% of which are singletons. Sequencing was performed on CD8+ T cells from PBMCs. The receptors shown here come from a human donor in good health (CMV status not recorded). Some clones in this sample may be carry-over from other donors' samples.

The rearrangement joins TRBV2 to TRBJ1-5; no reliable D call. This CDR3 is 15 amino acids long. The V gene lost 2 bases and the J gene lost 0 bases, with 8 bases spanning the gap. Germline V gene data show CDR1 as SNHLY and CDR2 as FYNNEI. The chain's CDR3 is CASSEWLHSNQPQHF. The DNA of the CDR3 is TGTGCCAGCAGTGAATGGCTCCATAGCAATCAGCCCCAGCATTTT.

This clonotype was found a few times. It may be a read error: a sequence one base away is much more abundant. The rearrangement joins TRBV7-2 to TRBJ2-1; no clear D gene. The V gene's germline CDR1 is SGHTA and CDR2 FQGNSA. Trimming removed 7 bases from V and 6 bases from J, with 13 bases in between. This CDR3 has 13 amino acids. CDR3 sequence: CASNQSPGNEQFF. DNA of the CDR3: TGTGCCAGCAACCAAAGCCCCGGCAATGAGCAGTTCTTC.

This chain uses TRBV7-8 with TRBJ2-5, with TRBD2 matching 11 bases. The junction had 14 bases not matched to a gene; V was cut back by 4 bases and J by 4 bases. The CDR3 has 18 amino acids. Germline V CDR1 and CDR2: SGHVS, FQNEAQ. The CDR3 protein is CASSSGLAENFLTETQYF. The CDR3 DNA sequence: TGTGCCAGCAGCTCGGGACTAGCGGAAAATTTTCTTACAGAGACCCAGTACTTC.

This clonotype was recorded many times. CDR3 sequence reads: CASSHGGGPQETQYF. The CDR3 DNA reads as TGTGCCAGCAGCCACGGCGGGGGCCCCCAAGAGACCCAGTACTTC. The chain couples TRBV7-2 to TRBJ2-5; possible D gene TRBD2, 7 bases. The length of the CDR3 is 15 residues. V shed 5 bases and J shed 1 base, with 14 bases lying between them. The germline V gene encodes CDR1 SGHTA and CDR2 FQGNSA.

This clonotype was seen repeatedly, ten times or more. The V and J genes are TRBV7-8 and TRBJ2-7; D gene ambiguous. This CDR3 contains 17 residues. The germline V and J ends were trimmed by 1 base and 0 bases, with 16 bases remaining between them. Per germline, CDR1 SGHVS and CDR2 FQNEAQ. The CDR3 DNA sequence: TGTGCCAGCAGCTTAGATGGCCAGGCGAGAAGCTCCTACGAGCAGTACGTC. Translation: CASSLDGQARSSYEQYV.

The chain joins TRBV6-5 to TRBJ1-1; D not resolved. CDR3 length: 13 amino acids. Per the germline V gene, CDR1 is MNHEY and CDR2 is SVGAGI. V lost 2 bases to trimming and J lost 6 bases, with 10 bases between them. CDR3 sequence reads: CASSYASGAEAFF. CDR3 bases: TGTGCCAGCAGTTACGCCTCGGGTGCTGAAGCTTTCTTT.

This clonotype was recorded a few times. CDR3 loop: CATYEGTEAFF. In DNA, the CDR3 is TGTGCCACTTATGAGGGAACTGAAGCTTTCTTT. J is TRBJ1-1 and V is TRBV28; D gene ambiguous. Germline V gene sequence: CDR1 MDHEN, CDR2 SYDVKM. The CDR3 sequence is 11 residues long. Between the trimmed V and J ends, which lost 10 bases and 5 bases, there was a span of 11 bases.

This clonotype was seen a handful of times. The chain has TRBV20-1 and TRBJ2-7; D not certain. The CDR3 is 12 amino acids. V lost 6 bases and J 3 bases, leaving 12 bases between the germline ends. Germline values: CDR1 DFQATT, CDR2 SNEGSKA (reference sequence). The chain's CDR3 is CSAEDEIYEQYF. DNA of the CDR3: TGCAGTGCCGAGGACGAAATCTACGAGCAGTACTTC.

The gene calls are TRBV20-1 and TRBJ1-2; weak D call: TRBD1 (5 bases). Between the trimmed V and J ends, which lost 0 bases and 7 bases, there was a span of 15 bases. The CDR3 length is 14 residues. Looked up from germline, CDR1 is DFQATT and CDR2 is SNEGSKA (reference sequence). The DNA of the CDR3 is TGCAGTGCTAGAGATACCGGCCTTACAGGTGGCTACACCTTC. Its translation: CSARDTGLTGGYTF.

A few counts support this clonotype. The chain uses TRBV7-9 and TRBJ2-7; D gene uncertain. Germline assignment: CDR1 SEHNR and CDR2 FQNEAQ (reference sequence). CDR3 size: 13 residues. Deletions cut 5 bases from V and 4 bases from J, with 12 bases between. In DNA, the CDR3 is TGTGCCAGCAGCGACGAACAGATTTACGAGCAGTACTTC. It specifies CASSDEQIYEQYF.

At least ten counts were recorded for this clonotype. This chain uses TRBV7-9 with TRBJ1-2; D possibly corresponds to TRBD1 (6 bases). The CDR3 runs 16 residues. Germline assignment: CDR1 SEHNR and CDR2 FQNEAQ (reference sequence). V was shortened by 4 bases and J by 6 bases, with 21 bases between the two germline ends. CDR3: CASSYKQGAELHGYTF. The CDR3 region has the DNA TGTGCCAGCAGCTATAAACAGGGAGCTGAACTACATGGCTACACCTTC.

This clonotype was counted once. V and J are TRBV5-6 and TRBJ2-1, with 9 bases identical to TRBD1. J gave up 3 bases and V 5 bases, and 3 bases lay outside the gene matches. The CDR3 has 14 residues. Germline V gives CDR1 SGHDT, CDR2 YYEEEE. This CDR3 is CASRTGGLYNEQFF. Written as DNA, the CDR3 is TGTGCCAGCAGAACAGGGGGCCTCTACAATGAGCAGTTCTTC.

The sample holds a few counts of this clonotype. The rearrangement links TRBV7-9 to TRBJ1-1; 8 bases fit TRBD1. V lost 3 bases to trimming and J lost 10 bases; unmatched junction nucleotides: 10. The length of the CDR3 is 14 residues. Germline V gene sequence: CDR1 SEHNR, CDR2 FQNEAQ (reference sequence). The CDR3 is CASSLPGTGPGAFF. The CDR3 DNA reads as TGTGCCAGCAGCTTGCCCGGGACAGGCCCTGGAGCTTTCTTT.

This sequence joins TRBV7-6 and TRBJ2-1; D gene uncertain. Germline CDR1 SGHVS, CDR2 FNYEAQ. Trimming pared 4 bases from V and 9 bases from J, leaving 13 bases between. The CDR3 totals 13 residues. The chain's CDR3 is CASSYGPSSEQFF. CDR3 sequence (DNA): TGTGCCAGCAGCTACGGACCGAGCTCTGAGCAGTTCTTC.

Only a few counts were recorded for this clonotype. CDR3 nucleotides: TGTGCCATCGAGAGCCGAAGCAGATGGGGAGAAAACATTCAGTACTTC. Protein product: CAIESRSRWGENIQYF. The chain carries TRBV7-6 and TRBJ2-4; weak D call: TRBD2 (5 bases). Germline V lookup: CDR1 SGHVS, CDR2 FNYEAQ. V shed 10 bases and J shed 5 bases, with 24 bases lying between them. This CDR3 contains 16 residues.